This T cell receptor (beta chain) was documented in a study of blood T cell repertoires in COVID-19. V lost 5 bases, J lost 5 bases, and 16 bases lay in between. Germline CDR1 is SGHRS and CDR2 is YFSETQ. The CDR3 contains 14 residues. In the original analysis: Reference gene primer amplification yielded estimated nucleated cell counts. Assay: immunoSEQ multiplex PCR; the TCRdb copy retains only in-frame clones and omits some. From that table come the V and J calls and clone size; the DNA was used to work out D and trimming. The sample consists of under 150,000 clones, around 87% of them appearing once.

This chain links TRBV5-1 with TRBJ1-1; TRBD1 is a possible D gene (6 bases). Material: peripheral blood. This clonotype was obtained from a man between 45 and 60 years old with active COVID-19. CDR3 coding DNA: TGCGCCAGCAGTCCACAGGGCCTTAAAACTGAAGCTTTCTTT. The encoded protein is CASSPQGLKTEAFF.